This T cell receptor beta chain was identified during a study of identical twins. The CDR3 consists of 14 residues. The V gene's germline CDR1 is SEHNR and CDR2 FQNEAQ (reference sequence). V lost 0 bases and J lost 3, with 9 bases in between. Study-wide findings and caveats: Cord blood beta clonotypes that were abundant carried fewer insertions, and memory repertoires showed no such trend. Without tracking the same donors, conclusions rested on cross-sectional statistical analysis. Invariant MAIT and iNKT cells could partly confound zero-insertion analyses.

Through template switching, a universal primer site was introduced, and the cDNA contained unique molecular identifiers. TCRdb itself ran the 5' RACE reads through MiXCR, one entry per CDR3 protein. The table lists some 710,000 distinct CDR3 sequences, around 6% of them singletons. This clonotype has ten or more counts. No antigen is known for it. The receptor was isolated from a man between 18 and 35 years old in good health. The rearrangement links TRBV7-9 to TRBJ2-7; D call uncertain. The sequencing sample was made of naive T cells sorted from blood. This CDR3 is CASSLAGPGYEQYF. CDR3 nucleotide sequence: TGTGCCAGCAGCTTAGCAGGCCCGGGCTACGAGCAGTACTTC.